The rows below give T cell receptor beta chains drawn from one sample of a study of blood T cell repertoires in COVID-19. Assay: immunoSEQ multiplex PCR; the TCRdb copy retains only in-frame clones and omits some. The sample gives roughly 230,000 clones, roughly 80% of which show up once; 3.4% is in the top ten. The material sequenced was PBMCs or T cells enriched from blood (not recorded which). These receptors all stem from a man aged 50 to 60 who had recovered from COVID-19. CDR3s leave out the opening cysteine and the closing phenylalanine or tryptophan. A D gene is named only where the DNA matches it firmly.

CDR3aa: ASSLDRDSPLH; v_gene: TRBV5-6; d_gene: .
CDR3aa: ATSGPGQEAYGYT; v_gene: TRBV24-1; d_gene: TRBD1
CDR3aa: ASNRQRTNYGYT; v_gene: TRBV19; d_gene: .
CDR3aa: ASSPNLQGPEQY; v_gene: TRBV18; d_gene: .
CDR3aa: ASSFGEAGELF; v_gene: TRBV7-6; d_gene: .
CDR3aa: ASSETTGATHEQY; v_gene: TRBV2; d_gene: TRBD1
CDR3aa: ASSRGISGGTYEQY; v_gene: TRBV4-1; d_gene: TRBD2
CDR3aa: ASMGGYNEQF; v_gene: TRBV12-3/TRBV12-4; d_gene: .
CDR3aa: ASSTGTILSTEAF; v_gene: TRBV7-9; d_gene: .
CDR3aa: ATAGSSYEQY; v_gene: TRBV10-3; d_gene: .
CDR3aa: ASSRTGSQPQH; v_gene: TRBV18; d_gene: TRBD1
CDR3aa: ASLAGGPNEQF; v_gene: TRBV6-5; d_gene: TRBD2
CDR3aa: ASRGQVSTDTQY; v_gene: TRBV2; d_gene: TRBD1
CDR3aa: ASSLRGGRTEAF; v_gene: TRBV28; d_gene: .
CDR3aa: ASSPGWRDQETQY; v_gene: TRBV7-2; d_gene: .
CDR3aa: ASSIMQGGNSPLH; v_gene: TRBV19; d_gene: TRBD1
CDR3aa: ASSYHRGYGYTIY; v_gene: TRBV6-5; d_gene: TRBD1
CDR3aa: ASSVPRAGLDTQY; v_gene: TRBV9; d_gene: .
CDR3aa: ASSESIGSGTEAF; v_gene: TRBV10-1; d_gene: .
CDR3aa: ASSIDSGQGFYNEQF; v_gene: TRBV19; d_gene: TRBD1
CDR3aa: ASRDRGRGTEAF; v_gene: TRBV3-1/TRBV3-2; d_gene: TRBD1
CDR3aa: ASSQGHSNEKLF; v_gene: TRBV7-7; d_gene: .
CDR3aa: ASRDTANYGYT; v_gene: TRBV28; d_gene: .
CDR3aa: ATSDPRWADDLRRPKNSPLH; v_gene: TRBV24-1; d_gene: .
CDR3aa: ASSKQGLGETQY; v_gene: TRBV27; d_gene: .
CDR3aa: ASGRLNRNLYEQY; v_gene: TRBV6-2/TRBV6-3; d_gene: .
CDR3aa: ASGLEGGAYEQY; v_gene: TRBV12-5; d_gene: TRBD1
CDR3aa: SALTGTTRGTLH; v_gene: TRBV29-1; d_gene: .
CDR3aa: ASSQARQSRDGYT; v_gene: TRBV14; d_gene: .
CDR3aa: ASSLLDRGHEQF; v_gene: TRBV7-2; d_gene: TRBD1
CDR3aa: ATSPQGSGEQY; v_gene: TRBV19; d_gene: .
CDR3aa: ASSERSGGDGYT; v_gene: TRBV6-1; d_gene: .
CDR3aa: ASSGTGYGYT; v_gene: TRBV18; d_gene: TRBD1
CDR3aa: ASSLFQAGYNEQF; v_gene: TRBV5-1; d_gene: .
CDR3aa: ASSHGLAGDTGELF; v_gene: TRBV7-9; d_gene: TRBD2
CDR3aa: ASSGQSYNSPLH; v_gene: TRBV5-1; d_gene: .
CDR3aa: ASSLSLQGYQPQH; v_gene: TRBV7-8; d_gene: .
CDR3aa: ASDPGKRPRVNTEAF; v_gene: TRBV5-1; d_gene: .
CDR3aa: ASSFGNIQY; v_gene: TRBV7-2; d_gene: .
CDR3aa: ATSEPLAGGGDTQY; v_gene: TRBV24-1; d_gene: TRBD2
CDR3aa: ASSEGWTEAF; v_gene: TRBV28; d_gene: .
CDR3aa: ASSYGSGNTIY; v_gene: TRBV5-1; d_gene: .
CDR3aa: ASKPSSTMVYT; v_gene: TRBV7-9; d_gene: .
CDR3aa: ASSQDRAGGPRTVLF; v_gene: TRBV4-2; d_gene: TRBD2
CDR3aa: ASSPQIFGGSEQY; v_gene: TRBV9; d_gene: TRBD2
CDR3aa: AISDSNYGYT; v_gene: TRBV10-3; d_gene: .
CDR3aa: ASSPGGAGLNTEAF; v_gene: TRBV5-1; d_gene: .
CDR3aa: SAKDTYEQY; v_gene: TRBV20-1; d_gene: .
CDR3aa: ASSQVGGRASDTQY; v_gene: TRBV4-1; d_gene: TRBD2
CDR3aa: ASGGGLAGVGEQF; v_gene: TRBV11-1; d_gene: TRBD2
CDR3aa: ASSESEVGFLATNEKLF; v_gene: TRBV10-1; d_gene: .
CDR3aa: ASSRLRGSAEAF; v_gene: TRBV7-3; d_gene: .
CDR3aa: ASSKPLSGATQETQY; v_gene: TRBV21-1; d_gene: .
CDR3aa: ASSYDSGTGGYGYT; v_gene: TRBV6-5; d_gene: TRBD1